Listed below are T cell receptor beta chains from one sample, sequenced in a study of shared clonotypes between healthy human individuals. Clones were sequenced by immunoSEQ multiplex PCR, and TCRdb holds only the in-frame ones, with some missing. The sample contains about 1 million clones, around four fifths of which appear only once. Sequenced sample: memory CD4+ T cells sorted from blood. The receptors originated from a man aged 18 to 30 in good health. CDR3s include the opening cysteine and the closing phenylalanine or tryptophan. Fields, in order: CDR3 length, J gene, V gene, clone size, D gene, CDR3 DNA, CDR3 protein. D genes are given only for firm matches. Rows give clone size only sometimes, using once, few, many, or a class for an expanded clone.

CDR3 length: 13
J gene: TRBJ2-7
V gene: TRBV29-1
clone size: once
D gene: TRBD1
CDR3 DNA: TGCAGCGTTGAGGCGGACAGGGGGTCCGAGCAGTACTTC
CDR3 protein: CSVEADRGSEQYF

CDR3 length: 15
J gene: TRBJ2-7
V gene: TRBV7-8
clone size: NA
D gene: NA
CDR3 DNA: TGTGCCAGCAGCTTAATCAGAGGGGACTCCTACGAGCAGTACTTC
CDR3 protein: CASSLIRGDSYEQYF

CDR3 length: 13
J gene: TRBJ2-7
V gene: TRBV28
clone size: NA
D gene: TRBD1
CDR3 DNA: TGTGCCAGCACCCTGGACAGGTTTGGCGAGCAGTACTTC
CDR3 protein: CASTLDRFGEQYF

CDR3 length: 13
J gene: TRBJ2-1
V gene: TRBV6-5
clone size: once
D gene: TRBD1
CDR3 DNA: TGTGCCAGCAGCCGGACAGGCAACAATGAGCAGTTCTTC
CDR3 protein: CASSRTGNNEQFF

CDR3 length: 15
J gene: TRBJ2-4
V gene: TRBV2
clone size: NA
D gene: TRBD1
CDR3 DNA: TGTGCCAGCAGTGCCACACAGGGGTCCAAAAACATTCAGTACTTC
CDR3 protein: CASSATQGSKNIQYF

CDR3 length: 14
J gene: TRBJ2-7
V gene: TRBV2
clone size: NA
D gene: TRBD2
CDR3 DNA: TGTGCCAGCAGCGGGACTAGCGGGGGATACGAGCAGTACTTC
CDR3 protein: CASSGTSGGYEQYF

CDR3 length: 15
J gene: TRBJ1-4
V gene: TRBV19
clone size: NA
D gene: TRBD1
CDR3 DNA: TGTGCCAGTAGGCCGAACACAGGGGGAGCTGAAAAACTGTTTTTT
CDR3 protein: CASRPNTGGAEKLFF

CDR3 length: 14
J gene: TRBJ2-7
V gene: TRBV5-6
clone size: NA
D gene: NA
CDR3 DNA: TGTGCCAGCAGCTTAGGGACAAGCCTCTACGAGCAGTACTTC
CDR3 protein: CASSLGTSLYEQYF

CDR3 length: 15
J gene: TRBJ1-1
V gene: TRBV19
clone size: NA
D gene: NA
CDR3 DNA: TGTGCCAGTAGCCCCTTACTTCAAAGGGGCACTGAAGCTTTCTTT
CDR3 protein: CASSPLLQRGTEAFF

CDR3 length: 16
J gene: TRBJ2-1
V gene: TRBV19
clone size: NA
D gene: NA
CDR3 DNA: TGTGCCAGTAGTATGAGAGGAGGGTCCCTCCGCAATGAGCAGTTCTTC
CDR3 protein: CASSMRGGSLRNEQFF

CDR3 length: 16
J gene: TRBJ2-5
V gene: TRBV10-3
clone size: NA
D gene: TRBD1
CDR3 DNA: TGTGCCATCAGTGGGGGTCCAGGGGGCTCCCAAGAGACCCAGTACTTC
CDR3 protein: CAISGGPGGSQETQYF

CDR3 length: 15
J gene: TRBJ1-2
V gene: TRBV6-6
clone size: NA
D gene: NA
CDR3 DNA: TGTGCCAGCAGGCACCTAGCGAGCGGGGGCGAGGGCTACACCTTC
CDR3 protein: CASRHLASGGEGYTF

CDR3 length: 15
J gene: TRBJ1-1
V gene: TRBV15
clone size: NA
D gene: NA
CDR3 DNA: TGTGCCACCAGCAGAGATTCCCACGGAGAAACTGAAGCTTTCTTT
CDR3 protein: CATSRDSHGETEAFF

CDR3 length: 14
J gene: TRBJ2-3
V gene: TRBV6-1
clone size: once
D gene: TRBD1
CDR3 DNA: TGTGCCAGCAGGGACGGGACAGGAAGTAATGGGCAGTATTTT
CDR3 protein: CASRDGTGSNGQYF

CDR3 length: 15
J gene: TRBJ1-6
V gene: TRBV6-5
clone size: NA
D gene: NA
CDR3 DNA: TGTGCCAGCAGTTACTCGGCAGGGAGAAATTCACCCCTCCACTTT
CDR3 protein: CASSYSAGRNSPLHF

CDR3 length: 13
J gene: TRBJ2-6
V gene: TRBV9
clone size: NA
D gene: NA
CDR3 DNA: TGTGTCAGCAGCGCCTCTTTGGCCAACGTCCTGACTTTC
CDR3 protein: CVSSASLANVLTF

CDR3 length: 14
J gene: TRBJ2-2
V gene: TRBV2
clone size: NA
D gene: TRBD1
CDR3 DNA: TGTGCCAGCAGTGGCCCAGGGGGCACCGGGGAGCTGTTTTTT
CDR3 protein: CASSGPGGTGELFF

CDR3 length: 13
J gene: TRBJ2-2
V gene: TRBV5-1
clone size: once
D gene: TRBD1
CDR3 DNA: TGCGCCAGCACCGGACAGGACACCGGGGAGCTGTTTTTT
CDR3 protein: CASTGQDTGELFF

CDR3 length: 13
J gene: TRBJ2-7
V gene: TRBV7-2
clone size: NA
D gene: NA
CDR3 DNA: TGTGCCAGCAGCCCCCTTTCAGGGTTCGAGCAGTACTTC
CDR3 protein: CASSPLSGFEQYF

CDR3 length: 15
J gene: TRBJ2-2
V gene: TRBV11-2
clone size: NA
D gene: NA
CDR3 DNA: TGTGCCAGCAGCTTGCTTGAGGGGATCGGCGGGGAGCTGTTTTTT
CDR3 protein: CASSLLEGIGGELFF

CDR3 length: 15
J gene: TRBJ2-1
V gene: TRBV7-9
clone size: NA
D gene: TRBD1
CDR3 DNA: TGTGCCAGCAGCGCCCGGACAGGGGGAACTAATGAGCAGTTCTTC
CDR3 protein: CASSARTGGTNEQFF

CDR3 length: 13
J gene: TRBJ1-3
V gene: TRBV11-2
clone size: NA
D gene: TRBD1
CDR3 DNA: TGTGCCAGCAGCTTAACAGGGGGGAACACCATATATTTT
CDR3 protein: CASSLTGGNTIYF

CDR3 length: 14
J gene: TRBJ2-7
V gene: TRBV7-2
clone size: NA
D gene: NA
CDR3 DNA: TGTGCCAGCAGCACTCGGGCGCAGGTGTGGGAGCAGTACTTC
CDR3 protein: CASSTRAQVWEQYF

CDR3 length: 15
J gene: TRBJ2-3
V gene: TRBV27
clone size: NA
D gene: TRBD1
CDR3 DNA: TGTGCCAGCTACCCTCCAGCAGGGGGCATAGATACGCAGTATTTT
CDR3 protein: CASYPPAGGIDTQYF

CDR3 length: 14
J gene: TRBJ1-5
V gene: TRBV28
clone size: NA
D gene: TRBD1
CDR3 DNA: TGTGCCAGCAGTCGGGACAGGGGTGGTCAGCCCCAGCATTTT
CDR3 protein: CASSRDRGGQPQHF

CDR3 length: 14
J gene: TRBJ2-1
V gene: TRBV28
clone size: NA
D gene: NA
CDR3 DNA: TGTGCCAGCAGCGAACCGGGACGGGACAATGAGCAGTTCTTC
CDR3 protein: CASSEPGRDNEQFF

CDR3 length: 17
J gene: TRBJ1-6
V gene: TRBV2
clone size: NA
D gene: NA
CDR3 DNA: TGTGCCAGCAGTGAACTTCGCGGGAGCTCCTATAATTCACCCCTCCACTTT
CDR3 protein: CASSELRGSSYNSPLHF

CDR3 length: 15
J gene: TRBJ2-1
V gene: TRBV9
clone size: once
D gene: TRBD1
CDR3 DNA: TGTGCCAGCAGCGTAGGACAGGGGTCCTACAATGAGCAGTTCTTC
CDR3 protein: CASSVGQGSYNEQFF

CDR3 length: 15
J gene: TRBJ2-7
V gene: TRBV2
clone size: NA
D gene: TRBD1
CDR3 DNA: TGTGCCAGCAGTACTCCCGGGACAGGGGTCTACGAGCAGTACTTC
CDR3 protein: CASSTPGTGVYEQYF

CDR3 length: 18
J gene: TRBJ2-2
V gene: TRBV11-2
clone size: NA
D gene: TRBD2
CDR3 DNA: TGTGCCAGCAGCTCGCTGCCGGGACTAGCTTTGGTAGGCGGGGAGCTGTTTTTT
CDR3 protein: CASSSLPGLALVGGELFF

CDR3 length: 15
J gene: TRBJ1-2
V gene: TRBV10-3
clone size: NA
D gene: NA
CDR3 DNA: TGTGCCATCAGTGAGTCTCAGGGACGGAGTTATGGCTACACCTTC
CDR3 protein: CAISESQGRSYGYTF

CDR3 length: 14
J gene: TRBJ1-5
V gene: TRBV6-1
clone size: NA
D gene: TRBD1
CDR3 DNA: TGTGCCAGCAGTTGGACAGGAGTACGTCAGCCCCAGCATTTT
CDR3 protein: CASSWTGVRQPQHF

CDR3 length: 14
J gene: TRBJ1-6
V gene: TRBV7-9
clone size: few
D gene: TRBD1
CDR3 DNA: TGTGCCAGCAGCTCCGGGTCCAGGGGGGGGCCCCTCCACTTT
CDR3 protein: CASSSGSRGGPLHF

CDR3 length: 13
J gene: TRBJ1-2
V gene: TRBV6-5
clone size: NA
D gene: NA
CDR3 DNA: TGTGCCAGCAGTTACCGGGAAGGGCATGGCTACACCTTC
CDR3 protein: CASSYREGHGYTF

CDR3 length: 14
J gene: TRBJ2-5
V gene: TRBV5-1
clone size: NA
D gene: NA
CDR3 DNA: TGCGCCAGCAGTGCCGGGACCGCAGGAGAGACCCAGTACTTC
CDR3 protein: CASSAGTAGETQYF

CDR3 length: 15
J gene: TRBJ2-3
V gene: TRBV10-2
clone size: NA
D gene: TRBD2
CDR3 DNA: TGCGCCAGCAGAGGTGGGGGGGAGTATAAAGATACGCAGTATTTT
CDR3 protein: CASRGGGEYKDTQYF

CDR3 length: 12
J gene: TRBJ2-1
V gene: TRBV6-6
clone size: NA
D gene: NA
CDR3 DNA: TGTGCCAGCAGTTCGCAGGGCAATGAGCAGTTCTTC
CDR3 protein: CASSSQGNEQFF

CDR3 length: 14
J gene: TRBJ1-2
V gene: TRBV6-6
clone size: NA
D gene: NA
CDR3 DNA: TGTGCCAGCAGCCTCAGGGAGACTAACTATGGCTACACCTTC
CDR3 protein: CASSLRETNYGYTF

CDR3 length: 12
J gene: TRBJ1-4
V gene: TRBV7-9
clone size: NA
D gene: NA
CDR3 DNA: TGTGCCAGCAGCCCAAGTAATGAAAAACTGTTTTTT
CDR3 protein: CASSPSNEKLFF

CDR3 length: 16
J gene: TRBJ2-1
V gene: TRBV2
clone size: NA
D gene: TRBD2
CDR3 DNA: TGTGCCAGCACTCCACCCCGGGGGGGCTCCTACAATGAGCAGTTCTTC
CDR3 protein: CASTPPRGGSYNEQFF

CDR3 length: 12
J gene: TRBJ1-3
V gene: TRBV28
clone size: many
D gene: NA
CDR3 DNA: TGTGCCAGCACCATTCCTGGAAACACCATATATTTT
CDR3 protein: CASTIPGNTIYF

CDR3 length: 15
J gene: TRBJ2-2
V gene: TRBV5-6
clone size: NA
D gene: NA
CDR3 DNA: TGTGCCAGCAGCTTGGAAGGTCGGAACACCGGGGAGCTGTTTTTT
CDR3 protein: CASSLEGRNTGELFF